One sample yielded the 25 T cell receptor beta chains listed below, sequenced in a study of OX40 agonist ivuxolimab in advanced cancers. Sequenced by immunoSEQ multiplex PCR; TCRdb stores in-frame clones only, minus some. The table records some 94,000 clones, about 93% of them present only once. The sample consisted of CD4+ or CD8+ T cells sorted from blood, taken in a trial of the OX40 agonist ivuxolimab. Receptors originate from an adult with an advanced solid tumor such as melanoma, head and neck, liver or kidney cancer.

The V gene is TRBV5-6, the J gene TRBJ2-7; TRBD1 agrees at 11 bases. J gave up 6 bases and V 7 bases, and 12 bases lay outside the gene matches. The CDR3 covers 15 residues. Germline CDR1 is SGHDT and CDR2 is YYEEEE. CDR3: CASQTPRTGGSEQYF. The CDR3 DNA sequence: TGTGCCAGCCAAACCCCCAGGACAGGGGGCTCCGAGCAGTACTTC.

This chain connects TRBV9 to TRBJ1-2; D remains unclear. CDR3 length: 15 amino acids. The germline V and J ends were trimmed by 0 bases and 4 bases, with 13 bases remaining between them. From germline, CDR1 is SGDLS and CDR2 YYNGEE. The CDR3 DNA sequence: TGTGCCAGCAGCGTAGACCCCACGGGCCCCTATGGCTACACCTTC. Its translation is CASSVDPTGPYGYTF. Drawing the rest from reference TRBV9 and TRBJ1-2, the complete variable domain is DSGVTQTPKHLITATGQRVTLRCSPRSGDLSVYWYQQSLDQGLQFLIQYYNGEERAKGNILERFSAQQFPDLHSELNLSSLELGDSALYFCASSVDPTGPYGYTFGSGTRLTVV.

V gene TRBV11-1 combines with J gene TRBJ2-7, with 8 positions matching TRBD1. J was trimmed by 6 bases and V by 1 base; bases with no gene match: 2. CDR1 and CDR2 from the germline V gene are SGHAT and FQDESV (reference sequence). The CDR3 is made up of 13 amino acids. In DNA form, the CDR3 reads TGTGCCAGCAGCTTAGGAGACAGGGGCGAGCAGTACTTC. Amino acids: CASSLGDRGEQYF. Drawing the rest from reference TRBV11-1 and TRBJ2-7, the complete variable domain is EAEVAQSPRYKITEKSQAVAFWCDPISGHATLYWYRQILGQGPELLVQFQDESVVDDSQLPKDRFSAERLKGVDSTLKIQPAELGDSAMYLCASSLGDRGEQYFGPGTRLTVT.

The chain links TRBV2 to TRBJ2-1, with TRBD2 identical over 7 bases. This CDR3 region has 14 residues. V was pared by 4 bases and J by 9 bases, with 9 bases of the junction left unmatched. Germline V gives CDR1 SNHLY, CDR2 FYNNEI. The CDR3 loop is CASSGGRVVTEQFF. CDR3 nucleotides: TGTGCCAGCAGTGGCGGGAGAGTAGTTACTGAGCAGTTCTTC.

This chain uses TRBV19 with TRBJ2-7; 8 bases match TRBD2. CDR1 is LNHDA and CDR2 is SQIVND in the germline V gene (reference sequence). CDR3 size: 16 residues. J gave up 2 bases and V 5 bases, and 11 bases lay outside the gene matches. The CDR3 loop is CASSHPGGERAYEQYF. CDR3 bases: TGTGCCAGTAGTCATCCCGGGGGGGAAAGAGCCTACGAGCAGTACTTC.

This clone occurred once. V gene TRBV28 combines with J gene TRBJ2-7; 9 bases line up with TRBD2. The CDR3 has 15 amino acids. CDR1 is MDHEN, CDR2 SYDVKM, per germline. The V gene end was trimmed by 5 bases and the J gene end by 5 bases; junction bases not matched to a gene: 10. The CDR3 region is CASSPTAGLANEQYF. The CDR3 nucleotides read TGTGCCAGCAGTCCCACGGCGGGACTAGCCAACGAGCAGTACTTC.

This clone is a singleton in its sample. The chain joins TRBV30 to TRBJ1-1; D gene unclear. V was trimmed by 0 bases and J by 0 bases, leaving 11 bases between them. The CDR3 sequence is 15 residues long. The germline V gene has CDR1 GTSNPN and CDR2 SVGIG (reference sequence). The CDR3 reads CAWSVQETVNTEAFF. CDR3 bases: TGTGCCTGGAGTGTACAAGAGACGGTGAACACTGAAGCTTTCTTT.

This clone showed up just a few times. This sequence joins TRBV21-1 and TRBJ1-1; the D call TRBD1 from the table was never checked on the DNA. TRBV21-1 is annotated as a pseudogene. This CDR3 has 16 residues. CDR3 region: CASSKWTGELNTEAFF. CDR3 DNA: TGTGCCAGCAGCAAATGGACAGGGGAATTGAACACTGAAGCTTTCTTT.

The J gene is TRBJ1-4, the V gene TRBV6-6; TRBD1 might be the D (5 bases). The CDR3 is 13 residues long. V dropped 5 bases and J dropped 8 bases, with 12 bases sitting between them. Germline lookup yields CDR1 MNHNY and CDR2 SVGAGI (reference sequence). The CDR3 here is CASSTGPPEKLFF. DNA of the CDR3: TGTGCCAGCAGTACGGGACCGCCAGAAAAACTGTTTTTT.

A single count supports this clone. V is TRBV5-4 and J is TRBJ2-7; 8 nucleotides line up with TRBD1. With 5 bases clipped from V and 6 bases from J, the junction kept 7 bases outside the gene matches. The V gene's germline CDR1 is SGHNT and CDR2 YYREEE (reference sequence). The CDR3 extends over 13 amino acids. The CDR3 loop reads CASSTDRGREQYF. Here the CDR3 DNA reads TGTGCCAGCAGTACAGACAGGGGACGCGAGCAGTACTTC.

V is TRBV11-2 and J is TRBJ2-2; the D is unclear. Looked up from germline, CDR1 is SGHAT and CDR2 is FQNNGV. This CDR3 is 15 amino acids long. V lost 5 bases, J lost 1 base, and 11 bases lay in between. The CDR3: CASSHPRQNTGELFF. Written as DNA, the CDR3 is TGTGCCAGCAGCCACCCAAGACAGAACACCGGGGAGCTGTTTTTT.

The V gene is TRBV7-2, the J gene TRBJ2-3; D is possibly TRBD1 (8 bases). CDR1 SGHTA and CDR2 FQGNSA come from the germline V gene. The V gene lost 7 bases and the J gene lost 0 bases, with 17 bases spanning the gap. The length of the CDR3 is 16 residues. The CDR3: CASINRGGQSTDTQYF. The CDR3 DNA reads as TGTGCCAGCATCAACAGGGGGGGGCAGAGCACAGATACGCAGTATTTT.

The rearrangement uses TRBV5-1 and TRBJ2-2; the D gene is possibly TRBD1 (6 bases). CDR1 and CDR2 from the germline V gene are SGHRS and YFSETQ. The CDR3 is 15 residues long. V shed 0 bases and J shed 3 bases, with 9 bases lying between them. CDR3 nucleotides: TGCGCCAGCAGCTTGGACAGGGCGGACACCGGGGAGCTGTTTTTT. Amino acids: CASSLDRADTGELFF.

The V and J genes are TRBV10-1 and TRBJ2-7; TRBD1 aligns across 8 bases. Trimming removed 6 bases from V and 0 bases from J; junction bases left unmatched: 7. The germline V gene encodes CDR1 WNHNN and CDR2 SYGVQD (reference sequence). This CDR3 has 15 amino acids. As DNA, the CDR3 is TGCGCCAGCAGATTTGGACAGGGCTTCTCCTACGAGCAGTACTTC. Its translation: CASRFGQGFSYEQYF.

The J gene is TRBJ2-3, the V gene TRBV11-2; TRBD2 is a possible D gene (5 bases). V dropped 0 bases and J dropped 4 bases, with 20 bases sitting between them. Germline-derived CDR1 and CDR2 are SGHAT and FQNNGV. The CDR3 length is 18 residues. The CDR3 coding sequence is TGTGCCAGCAGCTTAGATGTGATTGATGCTAGCTTTGCAGATACGCAGTATTTT. This gives the protein CASSLDVIDASFADTQYF.

The V call is TRBV5-4, the J call TRBJ2-7, with D maybe TRBD2 (5 bases). The CDR3 length is 15 residues. V shed 0 bases and J shed 2 bases, with 12 bases lying between them. Germline V gene sequence: CDR1 SGHNT, CDR2 YYREEE (reference sequence). CDR3 DNA: TGTGCCAGCAGCTTGGATCTAGCAGCTACCTACGAGCAGTACTTC. Translation gives CASSLDLAATYEQYF.

V usage is TRBV5-4 and J usage is TRBJ1-2, with D hard to call. The V gene lost 4 bases and the J gene lost 5 bases, with 12 bases spanning the gap. The CDR3 has 13 residues. Germline V gene sequence: CDR1 SGHNT, CDR2 YYREEE (reference sequence). CDR3 sequence (DNA): TGTGCCAGCAGCGGATCTCTAATATATGGCTACACCTTC. It is translated as CASSGSLIYGYTF.

This rearrangement joins TRBV7-2 to TRBJ1-4; a weak D match, TRBD1 (5 bases). Germline values: CDR1 SGHTA, CDR2 FQGNSA. The CDR3 totals 15 residues. V lost 5 bases to trimming and J lost 2 bases, with 12 bases between them. The CDR3 region has the DNA TGTGCCAGCAGCCCCGGGGGGGAGACTAATGAAAAACTGTTTTTT. As protein: CASSPGGETNEKLFF. The full variable domain, rest sourced from reference TRBV7-2 and TRBJ1-4, is GAGVSQSPSNKVTEKGKDVELRCDPISGHTALYWYRQSLGQGLEFLIYFQGNSAPDKSGLPSDRFSAERTGGSVSTLTIQRTQQEDSAVYLCASSPGGETNEKLFFGSGTQLSVL.

The sample holds one count of this clone. The gene calls are TRBV27 and TRBJ1-1, with 9 bases matching TRBD1. Looked up from germline, CDR1 is MNHEY and CDR2 is SMNVEV (reference sequence). The CDR3 runs to 17 residues. V gave up 2 bases and J gave up 5 bases; unmatched junction bases: 12. The CDR3 DNA reads as TGTGCCAGCAGTTTACGGGCAGCGACAGGGGGAGGAACTGAAGCTTTCTTT. Its translation: CASSLRAATGGGTEAFF.

The chain couples TRBV7-9 to TRBJ2-3; TRBD2 aligns across 11 bases. This CDR3 contains 14 residues. Germline V gene data show CDR1 as SEHNR and CDR2 as FQNEAQ (reference sequence). Trimming took 5 bases from V and 6 from J; bases not matched to a gene: 4. As DNA, the CDR3 is TGTGCCAGCAGCCCGACTAGCGGGGTTGATACGCAGTATTTT. It codes for CASSPTSGVDTQYF.

The chain recombines TRBV7-3 with TRBJ2-7, with 10 bases fitting TRBD1. CDR3 size: 14 residues. The germline V gene encodes CDR1 SGHTA and CDR2 FQGTGA. Trimming at V came to 5 bases and at J to 5 bases, leaving 6 bases not matched to a gene. The CDR3 bases are TGTGCCAGCAGCCGTTGGGACAGGGGCAACGAGCAGTACTTC. Protein product: CASSRWDRGNEQYF.

The CDR3 protein is CAWSPGGGEFF. The CDR3 bases are TGTGCCTGGAGTCCGGGAGGAGGGGAGTTCTTC. The chain couples TRBV30 to TRBJ2-1; 7 nucleotides align to TRBD2. This CDR3 region has 11 residues. Trimming at V came to 2 bases and at J to 14 bases, leaving 6 bases not matched to a gene. Germline loops: CDR1 GTSNPN, CDR2 SVGIG (reference sequence).

The chain joins TRBV7-2 to TRBJ2-7; TRBD2 agrees at 9 bases. Germline V gene lookup returns CDR1 SGHTA and CDR2 FQGNSA. The CDR3 has 17 amino acids. Losses at the gene ends were 1 base for V and 6 bases for J; bases not matched to a gene: 13. CDR3 coding DNA: TGTGCCAGCAGCTTAGGTTTAGCGGGAGCAGACGGAGTCGAGCAGTACTTC. It is translated as CASSLGLAGADGVEQYF.

J is TRBJ2-7 and V is TRBV29-1; either TRBD1 or TRBD2 may fit D (6 bases each). Germline CDR1 and CDR2: SQVTM and ANQGSEA. The CDR3 has 13 amino acids. Deletions cut 4 bases from V and 4 bases from J, with 14 bases between. In DNA form, the CDR3 reads TGCAGCGTTGGTCGGGGGACAATGTACGAGCAGTACTTC. Translated: CSVGRGTMYEQYF.

The chain recombines TRBV13 with TRBJ2-1; 7 nucleotides agree with TRBD2. Germline CDR1 reads PRHDT; CDR2 reads FYEKMQ (reference sequence). This CDR3 has 16 residues. J gave up 10 bases and V 5 bases, and 17 bases lay outside the gene matches. For the CDR3, the DNA is TGTGCCAGCAGCGCGACTCCGGGAACAATGGGGGGGGAGCAGTTCTTC. Its protein product is CASSATPGTMGGEQFF. Filled out from reference TRBV13 and TRBJ2-1, the complete variable domain reads AAGVIQSPRHLIKEKRETATLKCYPIPRHDTVYWYQQGPGQDPQFLISFYEKMQSDKGSIPDRFSAQQFSDYHSELNMSSLELGDSALYFCASSATPGTMGGEQFFGPGTRLTVL.